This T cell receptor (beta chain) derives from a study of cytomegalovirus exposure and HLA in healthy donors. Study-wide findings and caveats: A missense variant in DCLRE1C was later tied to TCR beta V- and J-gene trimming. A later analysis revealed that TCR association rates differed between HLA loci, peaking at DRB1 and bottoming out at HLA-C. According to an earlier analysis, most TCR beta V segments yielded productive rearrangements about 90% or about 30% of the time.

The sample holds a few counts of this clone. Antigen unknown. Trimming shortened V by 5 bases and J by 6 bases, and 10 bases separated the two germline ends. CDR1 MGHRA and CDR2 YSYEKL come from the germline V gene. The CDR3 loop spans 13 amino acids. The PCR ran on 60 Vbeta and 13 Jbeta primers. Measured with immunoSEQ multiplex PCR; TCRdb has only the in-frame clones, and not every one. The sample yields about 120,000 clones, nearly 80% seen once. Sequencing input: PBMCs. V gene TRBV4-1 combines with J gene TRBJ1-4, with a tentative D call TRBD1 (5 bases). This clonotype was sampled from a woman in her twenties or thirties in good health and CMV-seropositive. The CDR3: CASSDQGYEKLFF. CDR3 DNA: TGCGCCAGCAGCGACCAGGGTTATGAAAAACTGTTTTTT.